This TCR beta chain originates from a study of monozygotic twins with cystic fibrosis. Study background: Approximately 3 micrograms of fragmented DNA underwent about 16 PCR cycles for library preparation.

A remark on this clone: Its antigen is unknown.

CDR1 SGHRS and CDR2 YFSETQ come from the germline V gene. This CDR3 has 13 residues. V was clipped by 0 bases and J by 9 bases; unmatched bases: 6. Broader study findings: In this small cohort, shared CDR3 numbers showed no association with age, concordance or disease severity. Monozygotic CF twins shared more identical nucleotide clonotypes than unrelated patients. Low clonality (median roughly 0.009) suggested a mostly naive repertoire.

TCRdb keeps only in-frame clones here, not all; method: immunoSEQ multiplex PCR. The data hold nearly 25,000 clones, with approximately 89% observed a single time. The receptor was isolated from a girl between 2 and 10 years old with cystic fibrosis. The chain couples TRBV5-1 to TRBJ2-7; 7 nucleotides align to TRBD2. Sequencing was carried out using blood. In DNA, the CDR3 is TGCGCCAGCAGCTTGGGTTCGCGGGAGCTGCAGTACTTC. This translates into CASSLGSRELQYF.